Presented here are 27 T cell receptor beta chains from one specimen sequenced in a study of post-analysis software for immune sequencing data. Each TCR beta cDNA library carried unique molecular identifiers. MiXCR, run by TCRdb on the PCR reads, gives a single entry per CDR3 protein. The data contain 400,000 to 500,000 distinct CDR3 sequences, 30% to 45% of them singletons. Regarding the study as a whole: Comparison of patients with controls showed a handful of TRBV segments more frequent in patients, TRBV5-6, TRBV5-1 and TRBV20-1 among them.

Which antigens these TCRs recognize remains unknown. Sample: blood. These receptors were taken from a girl aged 2 to 10 with multiple sclerosis.

The gene calls are TRBV7-2 and TRBJ2-5; 9 bases align to TRBD1. The CDR3 is 15 amino acids. The trim removed 0 bases at V and 5 bases at J, leaving 4 bases unmatched. CDR1 and CDR2 (germline): SGHTA, FQGNSA. The CDR3: CASSLAGQGVETQYF. Here the CDR3 DNA reads TGTGCCAGCAGCTTAGCGGGACAGGGAGTCGAGACCCAGTACTTC.

The chain has TRBV7-8 and TRBJ1-1; possibly TRBD1 for D (5 bases). The V gene's germline CDR1 is SGHVS and CDR2 FQNEAQ. The CDR3 loop spans 16 amino acids. V dropped 1 base and J dropped 5 bases, with 17 bases sitting between them. The CDR3 is CASSLGGAGDRTEAFF. CDR3 in DNA: TGTGCCAGCAGCTTAGGTGGGGCAGGTGATAGGACTGAAGCTTTCTTT. Complete variable domain (other parts from reference TRBV7-8 and TRBJ1-1): GAGVSQSPRYKVAKRGQDVALRCDPISGHVSLFWYQQALGQGPEFLTYFQNEAQLDKSGLPSDRFFAERPEGSVSTLKIQRTQQEDSAVYLCASSLGGAGDRTEAFFGQGTRLTVV.

This chain uses TRBV29-1 with TRBJ2-3, with D tentatively TRBD2 (6 bases). The V end was cut by 7 bases, the J end by 2 bases, with 19 bases between. CDR3 size: 15 residues. Germline assignment: CDR1 SQVTM and CDR2 ANQGSEA. The CDR3 sequence: CSAKPRDSPTDTQYF. The CDR3 nucleotides read TGCAGCGCTAAACCCCGGGACTCACCCACAGATACGCAGTATTTT.

The genes are TRBV28 and TRBJ1-4; no firm D call. Trimming left V 5 bases short and J 8 bases short, with 15 bases between. This CDR3 has 14 amino acids. Germline CDR1 MDHEN, CDR2 SYDVKM. The CDR3 coding sequence is TGTGCCAGCAGTACAACAGCGATGGGAGAAAAACTGTTTTTT. Translation: CASSTTAMGEKLFF.

This clonotype has just a few counts. This sequence joins TRBV12-3 or TRBV12-4 and TRBJ2-1; TRBD1 matches at 10 bases. Losses at the gene ends were 6 bases for V and 9 bases for J; bases not matched to a gene: 8. The CDR3 has 14 residues. Written as DNA, the CDR3 is TGTGCCAGCAGGCGGACAGGGGGAGAGGGTGAGCAGTTCTTC. This sequence encodes CASRRTGGEGEQFF.

The V and J genes are TRBV5-6 and TRBJ2-7; 8 nucleotides agree with TRBD1. This CDR3 spans 15 amino acids. Looked up from germline, CDR1 is SGHDT and CDR2 is YYEEEE. The junction had 9 bases not matched to a gene; V was cut back by 5 bases and J by 2 bases. The CDR3 sequence: CASRADGTGPYEQYF. CDR3 in DNA: TGTGCCAGCAGGGCGGACGGGACAGGTCCCTACGAGCAGTACTTC.

The chain recombines TRBV6-5 with TRBJ2-5; D is unresolved. Trimming left V 5 bases short and J 7 bases short, with 8 bases between. The length of the CDR3 is 11 residues. From germline, CDR1 is MNHEY and CDR2 SVGAGI. This CDR3 reads CASSLLGTQYF. CDR3 coding DNA: TGTGCCAGCAGTCTCCTCGGGACCCAGTACTTC.

The chain couples TRBV15 to TRBJ2-7, with D perhaps TRBD1 (5 bases). CDR3 length: 16 residues. CDR1 and CDR2 (germline): LNHNV, YYDKDF (reference sequence). V lost 3 bases and J 4 bases, leaving 19 bases between the germline ends. The CDR3 DNA sequence: TGTGCCACCAGCAGTTGGGGCGACAGCCTCTTGTACGAGCAGTACTTC. This encodes CATSSWGDSLLYEQYF. The full variable domain, rest sourced from reference TRBV15 and TRBJ2-7, is DAMVIQNPRYQVTQFGKPVTLSCSQTLNHNVMYWYQQKSSQAPKLLFHYYDKDFNNEADTPDNFQSRRPNTSFCFLDIRSPGLGDTAMYLCATSSWGDSLLYEQYFGPGTRLTVT.

This clonotype was observed a handful of times. The V gene is TRBV7-2, the J gene TRBJ2-7, with 9 bases fitting TRBD2. V lost 5 bases and J lost 0; bases outside the gene matches: 8. The germline V gene encodes CDR1 SGHTA and CDR2 FQGNSA. The CDR3 has 16 amino acids. The CDR3: CASSTLSGGSSYEQYF. CDR3 DNA: TGTGCCAGCAGCACGTTGAGCGGGGGGAGCTCCTACGAGCAGTACTTC.

The J gene is TRBJ2-5, the V gene TRBV7-2; a weak D match, TRBD2 (6 bases). CDR3 length equals 16 residues. Trimming removed 1 base at V and 4 bases at J, with 16 bases between. Germline CDR1 is SGHTA and CDR2 is FQGNSA. CDR3: CASSLVGGGVGETQYF. For the CDR3, the DNA is TGTGCCAGCAGCTTAGTCGGGGGTGGTGTAGGAGAGACCCAGTACTTC.

On this clonotype itself: Sequence at one end of the junction differs from germline and may be a read error. J is TRBJ2-3 and V is TRBV7-7, with D possibly being TRBD1 (5 bases). The CDR3 spans 15 residues. Germline values: CDR1 SSHAT, CDR2 FNYEAQ (reference sequence). CDR3 bases: TGTGCTAGCAGCCGGACGACAGTTAGCACAGATACGCAGTATTTT. Translating it yields CASSRTTVSTDTQYF. Variable domain in full (rest from reference TRBV7-7 and TRBJ2-3): GAGVSQSPRYKVTKRGQDVTLRCDPISSHATLYWYQQALGQGPEFLTYFNYEAQPDKSGLPSDRFSAERPEGSISTLTIQRTEQRDSAMYRCASSRTTVSTDTQYFGPGTRLTVL.

The chain carries TRBV20-1 and TRBJ2-5; 7 nucleotides line up with TRBD2. CDR1 is DFQATT, CDR2 SNEGSKA, per germline (reference sequence). This CDR3 is 16 amino acids long. J was trimmed by 0 bases and V by 6 bases; bases with no gene match: 13. The CDR3 sequence: CSANTGTNKHQETQYF. Here the CDR3 DNA reads TGCAGTGCGAATACCGGGACTAACAAACACCAAGAGACCCAGTACTTC.

V gene TRBV9 combines with J gene TRBJ2-1, with TRBD1 identical over 9 bases. Germline CDR1 and CDR2: SGDLS and YYNGEE. The CDR3 is 15 residues long. V gave up 0 bases and J gave up 8 bases; unmatched junction bases: 6. The CDR3 region has the DNA TGTGCCAGCAGCGTAGGTGGGACAGGGTTCGATGAGCAGTTCTTC. Translated, it gives CASSVGGTGFDEQFF.

This clonotype was picked up a small number of times. The V and J genes are TRBV6-5 and TRBJ1-1, with 8 bases lining up with TRBD1. The CDR3 runs to 16 residues. Germline lookup yields CDR1 MNHEY and CDR2 SVGAGI. Unmatched junction bases numbered 13, after V lost 6 bases and J lost 4 bases. In nucleotides, the CDR3 is TGTGCCAGCAGGACGGAACAGGGGGGGGATAGCACTGAAGCTTTCTTT. It translates to CASRTEQGGDSTEAFF.

J is TRBJ1-6 and V is TRBV20-1; possible D gene TRBD1, 5 bases. This CDR3 comprises 13 residues. Trimming left V 5 bases short and J 7 bases short, with 12 bases between. CDR1 is DFQATT and CDR2 is SNEGSKA in the germline V gene (reference sequence). The CDR3 nucleotides read TGCAGTGCTGGCCGGGGCGGCAATTCACCCCTCCACTTT. Translating gives CSAGRGGNSPLHF.

J is TRBJ2-5 and V is TRBV7-3; TRBD2 matches 9 bases. The CDR3 loop spans 16 amino acids. The V gene's germline CDR1 is SGHTA and CDR2 FQGTGA. After removal of 2 bases from V and 0 bases from J, the junction contained 4 bases not matched to a gene. CDR3 in DNA: TGTGCCAGCAGCTTATTTGCGGGGGGGAACCAAGAGACCCAGTACTTC. This translates into CASSLFAGGNQETQYF.

V usage is TRBV28 and J usage is TRBJ1-1; TRBD1 might be the D (6 bases). The germline V gene has CDR1 MDHEN and CDR2 SYDVKM. CDR3 length: 16 residues. Trimming stripped 3 bases from V and 6 bases from J, with 20 bases between. The CDR3 loop reads CASSFWQGIGRPEAFF. The CDR3 DNA sequence: TGTGCCAGCAGTTTCTGGCAGGGGATAGGTCGCCCTGAAGCTTTCTTT.

As regards this clonotype: At one boundary the junction diverges from the germline segment, which might be a read error. The chain joins TRBV6-5 to TRBJ1-1; D remains unclear. Germline V gene lookup returns CDR1 MNHEY and CDR2 SVGAGI. CDR3 length: 14 amino acids. CDR3 region: CASRYSWGNTEAFF. CDR3 in DNA: TGTGCCAGCAGGTACTCGTGGGGAAACACTGAAGCTTTCTTT.

V and J are TRBV5-6 and TRBJ2-5; TRBD2 matches at 9 bases. V lost 4 bases and J lost 11; bases outside the gene matches: 15. The CDR3 sequence is 15 residues long. Germline assignment: CDR1 SGHDT and CDR2 YYEEEE. DNA for the CDR3: TGTGCCAGCAGCCTACCGGGACTAGCCCGCAATGAGCAGTACTTC. Translation gives CASSLPGLARNEQYF.

This clonotype turned up a few times. The chain carries TRBV12-5 and TRBJ1-1; 8 nucleotides agree with TRBD1. Germline assignment: CDR1 LGHNT and CDR2 FRNRAP. The CDR3 runs to 14 residues. The trim removed 6 bases at V and 1 base at J, leaving 4 bases unmatched. The CDR3 reads CASGEDRENTEAFF. The CDR3, as DNA: TGTGCTAGTGGAGAGGACAGGGAGAACACTGAAGCTTTCTTT. The variable domain in full, completed from reference TRBV12-5 and TRBJ1-1, reads DARVTQTPRHKVTEMGQEVTMRCQPILGHNTVFWYRQTMMQGLELLAYFRNRAPLDDSGMPKDRFSAEMPDATLATLKIQPSEPRDSAVYFCASGEDRENTEAFFGQGTRLTVV.

This clonotype was recorded at least ten times. This sequence joins TRBV29-1 and TRBJ2-5; 8 bases fit TRBD2. The CDR3 is made up of 12 amino acids. V was pared by 7 bases and J by 5 bases, with 6 bases of the junction left unmatched. Germline loops: CDR1 SQVTM, CDR2 ANQGSEA. The CDR3 nucleotides are TGCAGCGCGAAGACTAGCGACGAGACCCAGTACTTC. The encoded protein is CSAKTSDETQYF.

J is TRBJ2-4 and V is TRBV28, with 7 positions matching TRBD1. The end of the DNA fits TRBJ2-7 better, so the J call may be wrong. The germline CDR1 and CDR2 sequences are MDHEN and SYDVKM. This CDR3 spans 14 amino acids. CDR3 nucleotide sequence: TGTGCCAGCAGCGACAGGGTGGGAAACTACGAGCAGTACTTC. Its protein product is CASSDRVGNYEQYF.

The chain recombines TRBV7-3 with TRBJ2-1, with D maybe TRBD2 (7 bases). Germline CDR1 reads SGHTA; CDR2 reads FQGTGA. V shed 4 bases and J shed 5 bases, with 18 bases lying between them. The CDR3 has 16 amino acids. CDR3 DNA: TGTGCCAGCAGCTCCGGTGGTGGGGGGGCGGACAATGAGCAGTTCTTC. Protein: CASSSGGGGADNEQFF.

There are a few counts of this clonotype. The chain has TRBV7-9 and TRBJ1-2; D gene ambiguous. V lost 0 bases and J 4 bases, leaving 6 bases between the germline ends. This CDR3 spans 13 amino acids. CDR1 and CDR2 from the germline V gene are SEHNR and FQNEAQ (reference sequence). Written as DNA, the CDR3 is TGTGCCAGCAGCTTAGCATCCTTCTATGGCTACACCTTC. Residues: CASSLASFYGYTF.

Only a few counts were recorded for this clonotype. V usage is TRBV18 and J usage is TRBJ2-1; 8 bases fit TRBD2. This CDR3 is built from 19 residues. V gave up 1 base and J gave up 6 bases; unmatched junction bases: 17. Looked up from germline, CDR1 is KGHSH and CDR2 is LQKENI. The CDR3 nucleotides are TGTGCCAGCTCACCACAATTTAGAACGGGAGGGCCCAGTTCCAATGAGCAGTTCTTC. This translates into CASSPQFRTGGPSSNEQFF. The whole variable domain, remainder taken from reference TRBV18 and TRBJ2-1, is NAGVMQNPRHLVRRRGQEARLRCSPMKGHSHVYWYRQLPEEGLKFMVYLQKENIIDESGMPKERFSAEFPKEGPSILRIQQVVRGDSAAYFCASSPQFRTGGPSSNEQFFGPGTRLTVL.

The chain uses TRBV4-1 and TRBJ2-4, with a weak D call TRBD2 (7 bases). Per the germline V gene, CDR1 is MGHRA and CDR2 is YSYEKL. This CDR3 has 18 amino acids. Trimming removed 4 bases from V and 0 bases from J, with 19 bases in between. CDR3 DNA sequence: TGCGCCAGCAGCCCACAATCCCAGGGAGGGGGAGCCAAAAACATTCAGTACTTC. Translated: CASSPQSQGGGAKNIQYF.

The V and J genes are TRBV9 and TRBJ2-1; 8 bases match TRBD2. This CDR3 comprises 17 residues. Germline trimming cut 0 bases from V and 3 bases from J; bases unmatched to any gene: 8. Germline CDR1 reads SGDLS; CDR2 reads YYNGEE. Here the CDR3 reads CASSVAPPSGGYNEQFF. CDR3 nucleotides: TGTGCCAGCAGCGTAGCTCCCCCCAGCGGGGGCTACAATGAGCAGTTCTTC. Together with reference TRBV9 and TRBJ2-1, the CDR3 gives the full variable domain: DSGVTQTPKHLITATGQRVTLRCSPRSGDLSVYWYQQSLDQGLQFLIQYYNGEERAKGNILERFSAQQFPDLHSELNLSSLELGDSALYFCASSVAPPSGGYNEQFFGPGTRLTVL.